This passage covers 7 T cell receptor beta chains from one sample sequenced in a study of cytomegalovirus exposure and HLA in healthy donors. The PCR made use of 60 Vbeta and 13 Jbeta primers. Assay: immunoSEQ multiplex PCR; the TCRdb copy retains only in-frame clones and omits some. The sample carries 160,000 or so clones, roughly 79% recorded once. The sequenced sample was PBMCs. The receptors were sampled from a woman aged 45-65 years in good health and CMV-seronegative.

Concerning this clone: This same CDR3 is encoded by further DNA sequences in the sample. The rearrangement joins TRBV7-6 to TRBJ2-7; 12 bases map to TRBD2. The CDR3 is 15 residues long. CDR1 and CDR2 (germline): SGHVS, FNYEAQ. Unmatched junction bases numbered 7, after V lost 4 bases and J lost 6 bases. In DNA form, the CDR3 reads TGTGCCAGCAGCTCCCTAGCGGGAGGGCTCGGCGAGCAGTACTTC. This encodes CASSSLAGGLGEQYF.

In regard to this clone: Distinct nucleotide sequences in the sample also encode this CDR3. This rearrangement joins TRBV2 to TRBJ1-1; D is possibly TRBD1 (6 bases). This CDR3 comprises 13 residues. Germline V gene data show CDR1 as SNHLY and CDR2 as FYNNEI. V shed 4 bases and J shed 1 base, with 7 bases lying between them. The CDR3 spells CASSVQGNTEAFF. Here the CDR3 DNA reads TGTGCCAGCAGTGTACAGGGGAACACTGAAGCTTTCTTT.

This clone occurred a few times. The rearrangement links TRBV19 to TRBJ2-7; 10 positions agree with TRBD1. From germline, CDR1 is LNHDA and CDR2 SQIVND (reference sequence). Germline trimming cut 3 bases from V and 6 bases from J; bases unmatched to any gene: 11. This CDR3 region has 16 residues. The CDR3 DNA is TGTGCCAGTAGTATGTTCGCGGGACAGGGGTTTATCGAGCAGTACTTC. Its protein is CASSMFAGQGFIEQYF.

J is TRBJ1-2 and V is TRBV7-9; TRBD1 agrees at 11 bases. Germline lookup yields CDR1 SEHNR and CDR2 FQNEAQ (reference sequence). The J segment lost 5 bases and the V segment lost 4 bases, leaving 6 bases of the junction unmatched. CDR3 length: 15 residues. The CDR3 nucleotides read TGTGCCAGCAGCTCGGACAGGGGGCGGGGGTATGGCTACACCTTC. Translation: CASSSDRGRGYGYTF.

The rearrangement joins TRBV7-9 to TRBJ2-7; 9 positions match TRBD2. Germline trimming cut 5 bases from V and 3 bases from J; bases unmatched to any gene: 5. This CDR3 has 14 residues. Germline V lookup: CDR1 SEHNR, CDR2 FQNEAQ (reference sequence). CDR3: CASSALAGGYEQYF. CDR3 bases: TGTGCCAGCAGCGCACTAGCGGGCGGCTACGAGCAGTACTTC.

The genes are TRBV18 and TRBJ2-3, with D tentatively TRBD1 (6 bases). The germline V gene encodes CDR1 KGHSH and CDR2 LQKENI. The V and J ends lost 8 bases and 2 bases respectively, with 20 bases between them. The CDR3 contains 16 residues. The chain's CDR3 is CASPLNDRHPTDTQYF. The DNA for the CDR3 is TGTGCCAGCCCCCTGAACGACAGGCACCCCACAGATACGCAGTATTTT.

The V and J genes are TRBV7-2 and TRBJ2-4, with D tentatively TRBD1 (6 bases). The V gene lost 6 bases and the J gene lost 0 bases, with 9 bases spanning the gap. The CDR3 covers 14 residues. Germline CDR1 SGHTA, CDR2 FQGNSA. The CDR3 DNA sequence: TGTGCCAGCAGTTGGGGACAAGCCAAAAACATTCAGTACTTC. It yields the protein CASSWGQAKNIQYF.